These T cell receptor beta chains were read from a single sample in a study of T cells in Graves' hyperthyroidism and ophthalmopathy. TCRdb used MiXCR to reprocess the multiplex PCR reads, holding one entry per CDR3 protein. Of over 500,000 distinct CDR3 sequences in the sample, over 45% were seen once. Material for sequencing was peripheral blood or thyroid tissue (not recorded which). These receptors all stem from an adult woman with Graves' disease, either hyperthyroidism or ophthalmopathy (not recorded which). The CDR3 runs from the conserved cysteine through the conserved F or W. D genes are given only for firm matches. The size entry is marked missing in some rows and otherwise reads once, few, many or a size class.

j_gene,d_gene,v_gene,abundance,CDR3nt,CDR3aa
TRBJ1-5,TRBD1,TRBV20-1,-,TGCAGTGCTTCCGGGACAGCAGGCAATCAGCCCCAGCATTTT,CSASGTAGNQPQHF
TRBJ2-5,-,TRBV12-3/TRBV12-4,-,TGTGCCAGCAGTTATCAGGGGGGAGAGACCCAGTACTTC,CASSYQGGETQYF
TRBJ2-7,TRBD1,TRBV7-6,many,TGTGCCAGCAGCCCTGGGACAGGGGACGGCGAGCAGTACTTC,CASSPGTGDGEQYF
TRBJ2-7,-,TRBV29-1,many,TGCAGCGTTTACCAGGGCTCGGGCGAGCAGTACTTC,CSVYQGSGEQYF
TRBJ2-7,TRBD2,TRBV20-1,-,TGCAGTGCTGCAGGACTAGCGGATTACGAGCAGTACTTC,CSAAGLADYEQYF
TRBJ2-5,-,TRBV24-1,-,TGTGCCACCAGTGCCAAAGGGGGACACCAAGAGACCCAGTACTTC,CATSAKGGHQETQYF
TRBJ2-5,-,TRBV29-1,-,TGCAGCGTTGGCATAAGATGGGGGGAGACCCAGTACTTC,CSVGIRWGETQYF
TRBJ1-1,-,TRBV7-2,-,TGTGCCAGCAGCTTAGCGAGGGGGTGGACTGAAGCTTTCTTT,CASSLARGWTEAFF
TRBJ1-4,-,TRBV3-1,many,TGTGCCAGCAGCCAAGAGCGGCAGGGAGGTGAAAAACTGTTTTTT,CASSQERQGGEKLFF
TRBJ2-5,TRBD1,TRBV24-1,-,TGTGCCACTTCGACAGGGCGAGAGACCCAGTACTTC,CATSTGRETQYF
TRBJ2-5,TRBD2,TRBV20-1,-,TGCAGTGCCCCTAATCAGGCTAGCGGGAGGTACCAAGAGACCCAGTACTTC,CSAPNQASGRYQETQYF
TRBJ2-2,-,TRBV19,-,TGTGCCAGTAGCCCGGGGGTGCTCACCGGGGAGCTGTTTTTT,CASSPGVLTGELFF
TRBJ2-3,-,TRBV12-3/TRBV12-4,-,TGTGCCAGCAGCCGCAGGGAAGATACGCAGTATTTT,CASSRREDTQYF
TRBJ2-7,TRBD2,TRBV15,many,TGTGCCACCAGCAGACATATAGCGGGAGGGACGTCCTACGAGCAGTACTTC,CATSRHIAGGTSYEQYF
TRBJ2-2,-,TRBV7-2,many,TGTGCCAGCAGCTCCTATAGCCTCACCGGGGAGCTGTTTTTT,CASSSYSLTGELFF
TRBJ2-2,TRBD1,TRBV20-1,few,TGCAGTGCTAGAGATTTCCGGACAGGGGGCTCCGGGGAGCTGTTTTTT,CSARDFRTGGSGELFF
TRBJ1-4,TRBD1,TRBV7-9,-,TGTGCCAGCAGCTCAACCACCGGGACAGTAAAGTGGGAAAAACTGTTTTTT,CASSSTTGTVKWEKLFF
TRBJ2-7,-,TRBV20-1,many,TGCAGTGCTAGAGGAAGGGGCCCTCCTTGGGAGCAGTACTTC,CSARGRGPPWEQYF
TRBJ2-2,-,TRBV7-9,-,TGTGCCAGCAGCTTAGATTTCAGGGAGTCCGGGGAGCTGTTTTTT,CASSLDFRESGELFF
TRBJ2-6,TRBD1,TRBV7-8,-,TGTGCCAGCAGCTTAGCGGCGACAGGGGGGGCCAACGTCCTGACTTTC,CASSLAATGGANVLTF
TRBJ1-2,TRBD1,TRBV9,-,TGTGCCAGCAGCGACACAGGGGGCGGGAGTTATGGCTACACCTTC,CASSDTGGGSYGYTF
TRBJ1-4,-,TRBV20-1,many,TGCAGTGCTAGAGAGTCCAGGACCCTGCTTCAAGAAAAACTGTTTTTT,CSARESRTLLQEKLFF
TRBJ2-5,TRBD2,TRBV12-3/TRBV12-4,-,TGTGCCAGCAGTTTAGGGCTAGCGGGAGATGGGGGAGAGACCCAGTACTTC,CASSLGLAGDGGETQYF
TRBJ1-6,TRBD1,TRBV20-1,-,TGCAGTGCTCCGTGGACAGGCCCCAATTCACCCCTCCACTTT,CSAPWTGPNSPLHF
TRBJ2-2,TRBD1,TRBV7-9,few,TGTGCCAGCAGCTTACGAGCCGGGACAGGGTCCAACAGGGGGGAGCTGTTTTTT,CASSLRAGTGSNRGELFF
TRBJ1-5,-,TRBV12-3/TRBV12-4,-,TGTGCCAGCAGCCCGGGAACCGGAGCCCAGCATTTT,CASSPGTGAQHF
TRBJ1-2,-,TRBV7-9,-,TGTGCCAGCAGCCCCCCTTCGGGATGGAACTATGGCTACACCTTC,CASSPPSGWNYGYTF
TRBJ2-7,TRBD1,TRBV7-8,-,TGTGCCAGCAGCTTTAGCGGGACAGGGGTTTTCTACGAGCAGTACTTC,CASSFSGTGVFYEQYF
TRBJ2-7,TRBD2,TRBV9,few,TGTGCCAGCAGCCCCAGAGGGACTAACTACGAGCAGTACTTC,CASSPRGTNYEQYF
TRBJ1-5,-,TRBV11-2,-,TGTGCCAGCACCGACCGAGGTATCAATCAGCCCCAGCATTTT,CASTDRGINQPQHF
TRBJ1-2,-,TRBV14,many,TGTGCCAGCAGCCAAGGGACTTACTATGGCTACACCTTC,CASSQGTYYGYTF
TRBJ1-2,TRBD1,TRBV2,few,TGTGCCAGCAGTGAGGACAGGGACTATGGCTACACCTTC,CASSEDRDYGYTF
TRBJ1-5,-,TRBV7-8,-,TGTGCCAGCAGCTTCCGGGGCGCGGGGAGCAATCAGCCCCAGCATTTT,CASSFRGAGSNQPQHF
TRBJ1-3,TRBD1,TRBV5-4,-,TGTGCCAGCAGCCCAGGGGGAACTGGAAACACCATATATTTT,CASSPGGTGNTIYF
TRBJ2-7,-,TRBV20-1,many,TGCAGTGCCACAGAAGGGGGGGCTAAGTCCTACGAGCAGTACTTC,CSATEGGAKSYEQYF
TRBJ2-7,-,TRBV7-2,-,TGTGCCAGCAGCTCCAGAGCCGGGACATTGTCCTACGAGCAGTACTTC,CASSSRAGTLSYEQYF
TRBJ1-6,TRBD1,TRBV11-1,-,TGTGCCAGCAGCTTGACAGGGGGCTTCGGTAATTCACCCCTCCACTTT,CASSLTGGFGNSPLHF
TRBJ2-7,TRBD1,TRBV10-3,-,TGTGCCATCAGGCCGGGACAGGGGATCTACGAGCAGTACTTC,CAIRPGQGIYEQYF
TRBJ1-6,-,TRBV25-1,-,TGTGCCAGCAGTGAATCCGGGGCGGCCGATTCACCCCTCCACTTT,CASSESGAADSPLHF
TRBJ2-5,-,TRBV29-1,-,TGCAGCGTTGAAGATTATGCCCTGACTGTAAAAGAGACCCAGTACTTC,CSVEDYALTVKETQYF
TRBJ1-2,-,TRBV28,few,TGTGCCAGCACAATTGTAGACAGGATCGGCGGAGGCTACACCTTC,CASTIVDRIGGGYTF
TRBJ1-5,-,TRBV6-5,many,TGTGCCAGCAGTTACCTGGCGGGTCAGCCCCAGCATTTT,CASSYLAGQPQHF
TRBJ1-5,-,TRBV19,few,TGTGCCAGTAGTATCCCGCTGGGAGTAATGAATCAGCCCCAGCATTTT,CASSIPLGVMNQPQHF
TRBJ1-6,TRBD1,TRBV6-5,many,TGTGCCAGCAGTTATGGGACAGGGGATTCACCCCTCCACTTT,CASSYGTGDSPLHF
TRBJ2-2,-,TRBV5-1,-,TGCGCCAGCAGCTGGGTCGGAGCAGGGTCAGGGGAGCTGTTTTTT,CASSWVGAGSGELFF
TRBJ2-7,TRBD1,TRBV7-9,-,TGTGCCAGCAGCCGTGACCCGGGACAGGGACACTACGAGCAGTACTTC,CASSRDPGQGHYEQYF